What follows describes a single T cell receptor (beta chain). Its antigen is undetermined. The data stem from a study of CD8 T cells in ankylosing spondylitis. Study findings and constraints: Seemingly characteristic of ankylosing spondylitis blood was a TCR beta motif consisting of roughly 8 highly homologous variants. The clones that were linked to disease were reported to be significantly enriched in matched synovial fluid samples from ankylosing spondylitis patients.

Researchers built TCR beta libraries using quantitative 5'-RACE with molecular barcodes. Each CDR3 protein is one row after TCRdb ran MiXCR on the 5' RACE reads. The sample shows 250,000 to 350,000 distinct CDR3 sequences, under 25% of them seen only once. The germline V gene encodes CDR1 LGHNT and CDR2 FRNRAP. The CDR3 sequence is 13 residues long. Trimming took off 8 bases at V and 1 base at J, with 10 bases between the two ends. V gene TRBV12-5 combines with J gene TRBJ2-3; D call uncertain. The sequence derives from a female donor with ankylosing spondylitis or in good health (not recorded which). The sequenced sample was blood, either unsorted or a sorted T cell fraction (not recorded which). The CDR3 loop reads CASSTVRTDTQYF. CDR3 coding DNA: TGTGCTAGTAGTACAGTACGCACAGATACGCAGTATTTT. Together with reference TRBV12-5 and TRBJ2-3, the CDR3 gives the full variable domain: DARVTQTPRHKVTEMGQEVTMRCQPILGHNTVFWYRQTMMQGLELLAYFRNRAPLDDSGMPKDRFSAEMPDATLATLKIQPSEPRDSAVYFCASSTVRTDTQYFGPGTRLTVL.